This T cell receptor (beta chain) was profiled in a study of cytomegalovirus exposure and HLA in healthy donors. General observations from the study: Generally TCR sequences proved uncommon, though certain public TCRs appeared in numerous donors.

The data were produced by immunoSEQ multiplex PCR, yet TCRdb's version contains in-frame clones alone and is incomplete. Among roughly 260,000 clones listed, about 90% were seen once. As concerns this clone: Its antigen is not identified.

Trimming removed 3 bases from V and 4 bases from J; junction bases left unmatched: 12. The V gene's germline CDR1 is SGHDT and CDR2 YYEEEE. There are 16 residues in the CDR3. The chain has TRBV5-6 and TRBJ2-5; 7 bases match TRBD2. Sequenced: PBMCs. The TCR was taken from a woman younger than 35 in good health and CMV-seronegative. In DNA, the CDR3 is TGTGCCAGCAGCTACAATTTGGTTCGACTAGCAGAGACCCAGTACTTC. This translates into CASSYNLVRLAETQYF. The variable domain in full, completed from reference TRBV5-6 and TRBJ2-5, reads DAGVTQSPTHLIKTRGQQVTLRCSPKSGHDTVSWYQQALGQGPQFIFQYYEEEERQRGNFPDRFSGHQFPNYSSELNVNALLLGDSALYLCASSYNLVRLAETQYFGPGTRLLVL.